One sample yielded the 27 T cell receptor beta chains listed below, sequenced in a study of CD8 T cells in ankylosing spondylitis. Regarding the study as a whole: Blood of patients with ankylosing spondylitis appeared to be characterized by a TCR beta motif of eight highly homologous variants.

TCRdb called the 5' RACE reads again in MiXCR, with one record for every CDR3 protein. The sample lists around 480,000 distinct CDR3 sequences, 17% occurring once. Their target antigens are unknown. Sequenced: blood, either unsorted or a sorted T cell fraction (not recorded which). Source of these receptors: a male donor with ankylosing spondylitis.

Ten or more counts support this clonotype. This chain joins TRBV12-3 or TRBV12-4 and TRBJ2-5; 7 positions agree with TRBD1. The CDR3 consists of 14 residues. Unmatched junction bases numbered 7, after V lost 6 bases and J lost 3 bases. CDR3 sequence reads: CASSPGGSKETQYF. The CDR3 DNA reads TGTGCCAGCAGCCCAGGGGGTTCGAAAGAGACCCAGTACTTC.

The sample holds a few counts of this clonotype. For the CDR3, the DNA is TGTGCCAGCAGTTACTCTGACAGGGGGACTGAAGCTTTCTTT. It yields the protein CASSYSDRGTEAFF. The chain links TRBV6-5 to TRBJ1-1; 9 nucleotides line up with TRBD1. J gave up 5 bases and V 0 bases, and 1 base lay outside the gene matches. This CDR3 is 14 amino acids long. Germline V gene data show CDR1 as MNHEY and CDR2 as SVGAGI.

As concerns this clonotype: This sequence may be a read error, since a much larger clone differs from it by one base. V is TRBV20-1 and J is TRBJ2-2; TRBD2 matches 7 bases. The CDR3 is 13 residues long. CDR1 and CDR2 (germline): DFQATT, SNEGSKA (reference sequence). Here the CDR3 reads CGARGGYTGELFF. The CDR3, as DNA: TGCGGTGCTAGGGGAGGGTACACCGGGGAGCTGTTTTTT.

This clonotype was observed a handful of times. The rearrangement joins TRBV20-1 to TRBJ1-4; D is unresolved. This CDR3 has 13 amino acids. Trimming shortened V by 2 bases and J by 8 bases, and 12 bases separated the two germline ends. Germline lookup yields CDR1 DFQATT and CDR2 SNEGSKA (reference sequence). As DNA, the CDR3 is TGCAGTGCTAGACCGTACACATCCGAAAAACTGTTTTTT. Translated: CSARPYTSEKLFF.

There are a few counts of this clonotype. The chain joins TRBV27 to TRBJ1-5; 7 nucleotides align to TRBD1. Germline CDR1 and CDR2: MNHEY and SMNVEV (reference sequence). V dropped 4 bases and J dropped 3; count of bases not matched to a gene: 6. The CDR3 has 15 residues. The CDR3 nucleotides read TGTGCCAGCAGTTCCGGACAGGCTTCCAATCAGCCCCAGCATTTT. Its protein product is CASSSGQASNQPQHF.

CDR3 sequence reads: CASSLAKTGRDEKLFF. CDR3 in DNA: TGCGCCAGCAGCTTGGCCAAGACGGGTCGTGATGAAAAACTGTTTTTT. V gene TRBV5-1 combines with J gene TRBJ1-4, with D unresolved. The CDR3 is 16 residues long. V was trimmed by 0 bases and J by 6 bases, leaving 15 bases between them. Germline V gives CDR1 SGHRS, CDR2 YFSETQ.

The chain combines TRBV6-1 with TRBJ2-7, with D hard to call. The V and J ends lost 6 bases and 3 bases respectively, with 12 bases between them. The CDR3 covers 13 residues. Germline V gene lookup returns CDR1 MNHNS and CDR2 SASEGT. CDR3 loop: CASSPIHNYEQYF. Here the CDR3 DNA reads TGTGCCAGCAGCCCGATACACAACTACGAGCAGTACTTC.

The rearrangement links TRBV6-1 to TRBJ1-1, with 7 bases identical to TRBD1. The germline CDR1 and CDR2 sequences are MNHNS and SASEGT. The CDR3 consists of 14 residues. V was clipped by 8 bases and J by 4 bases; unmatched bases: 10. CDR3 DNA: TGTGCCAGCCGAAAGGGGGCGCGGGGCACTGAAGCTTTCTTT. It yields the protein CASRKGARGTEAFF.

In this sample, this clonotype turned up a few times. The rearrangement links TRBV15 to TRBJ1-2; weak D call: TRBD1 (5 bases). This CDR3 has 14 residues. In germline, CDR1 is LNHNV, CDR2 YYDKDF (reference sequence). Trimming left V 0 bases short and J 4 bases short, with 9 bases between. In nucleotides, the CDR3 is TGTGCCACCAGCAGAGACAGGGAATCCTATGGCTACACCTTC. Amino acids: CATSRDRESYGYTF.

V gene TRBV20-1 combines with J gene TRBJ2-1, with 7 bases fitting TRBD1. The length of the CDR3 is 13 residues. J was trimmed by 7 bases and V by 4 bases; bases with no gene match: 7. The germline V gene encodes CDR1 DFQATT and CDR2 SNEGSKA (reference sequence). CDR3 sequence: CSANLEQGNEQFF. As DNA, the CDR3 is TGCAGTGCTAACCTCGAACAGGGGAATGAGCAGTTCTTC.

Note on this clonotype: One base away lies a much larger clone, so this may be a sequencing read error. As the CDR3 is not closed by the conserved phenylalanine or tryptophan, this likely results from a read error. The chain carries TRBV3-1 and TRBJ2-3, with TRBD2 matching over 13 bases. The germline gives CDR1 LGHDT, CDR2 YNNKEL (reference sequence). Trimming took 2 bases from V and 7 from J; bases not matched to a gene: 6. This CDR3 has 16 amino acids. For the CDR3, the DNA is TGTGCCAGCAGCCAACGGACTAGCGGGAGAACAAATACGCAGTATTGT. Translating it yields CASSQRTSGRTNTQYC.

This clonotype was counted only a few times. V usage is TRBV3-1 and J usage is TRBJ2-2, with 8 positions matching TRBD1. Germline values: CDR1 LGHDT, CDR2 YNNKEL (reference sequence). The CDR3 totals 15 residues. V lost 7 bases and J lost 7; bases outside the gene matches: 11. The CDR3 region is CASTLRGLIGGELFF. For the CDR3, the DNA is TGTGCCAGCACCCTCAGGGGGCTGATTGGCGGGGAGCTGTTTTTT.

This clonotype showed up just a few times. This chain connects TRBV24-1 to TRBJ2-1; unclear D gene. Germline CDR1 KGHDR, CDR2 SFDVKD. There are 13 residues in the CDR3. V was shortened by 7 bases and J by 10 bases, with 16 bases between the two germline ends. The CDR3 nucleotides are TGTGCCACCAGAGTATCCAACACCAGGGAGCAGTTCTTC. Amino acids: CATRVSNTREQFF.

This clonotype appeared a few times. The J gene is TRBJ2-3, the V gene TRBV4-1, with D unclear. The CDR3 contains 13 residues. V lost 2 bases to trimming and J lost 5 bases, with 8 bases between them. CDR1 MGHRA and CDR2 YSYEKL come from the germline V gene. CDR3 loop: CASSQPVGDTQYF. The CDR3 DNA is TGCGCCAGCAGCCAACCTGTGGGAGATACGCAGTATTTT.

This clonotype was counted many times. The chain recombines TRBV5-5 with TRBJ1-2, with D hard to call. V was clipped by 0 bases and J by 0 bases, with 12 bases between them. CDR3 length equals 16 residues. CDR1 is SGHKS and CDR2 is YYEKEE in the germline V gene (reference sequence). CDR3 sequence: CASSLGSQVANYGYTF. DNA for the CDR3: TGTGCCAGCAGCTTGGGATCGCAGGTGGCTAACTATGGCTACACCTTC.

The V and J genes are TRBV29-1 and TRBJ2-7; perhaps TRBD1 as D (6 bases). V lost 8 bases to trimming and J lost 6 bases, with 23 bases between them. The CDR3 totals 14 residues. Germline V gene data show CDR1 as SQVTM and CDR2 as ANQGSEA. CDR3 nucleotides: TGCAGCTGCGGGTCCACGACAGGCTTGGGCGAGCAGTACTTC. The encoded protein is CSCGSTTGLGEQYF.

The table lists this clonotype with many counts. The chain couples TRBV20-1 to TRBJ1-5; no clear D gene. Trimming shortened V by 0 bases and J by 7 bases, and 13 bases separated the two germline ends. The germline CDR1 and CDR2 sequences are DFQATT and SNEGSKA (reference sequence). The CDR3 spans 14 residues. CDR3 protein: CSARDSSGGQPQHF. The DNA of the CDR3 is TGCAGTGCTAGAGATAGTAGCGGTGGGCAGCCCCAGCATTTT.

In this sample, this clonotype turned up a few times. CDR3 DNA sequence: TGTGCCAGCAGTGACCCACCCGGGACTAGGCCGAATGAGCAGTTCTTC. It encodes CASSDPPGTRPNEQFF. The gene calls are TRBV25-1 and TRBJ2-1, with 8 bases aligning to TRBD2. Germline lookup yields CDR1 MGHDK and CDR2 SYGVNS. The CDR3 totals 16 residues. V shed 3 bases, J shed 7 bases, and the junction held 11 bases outside the gene matches.

This clonotype was observed at least ten times. The chain employs TRBV29-1 and TRBJ2-3, with 7 bases lining up with TRBD2. The CDR3 length is 10 residues. J gave up 6 bases and V 7 bases, and 1 base lay outside the gene matches. Germline CDR1 SQVTM, CDR2 ANQGSEA. CDR3 protein: CSGRGDTQYF. The CDR3 nucleotides are TGCAGCGGGCGGGGGGATACGCAGTATTTT.

The chain uses TRBV28 and TRBJ1-1, with TRBD1 as a possible D gene (6 bases). The CDR3 is 14 residues long. Germline V lookup: CDR1 MDHEN, CDR2 SYDVKM. V was pared by 6 bases and J by 6 bases, with 17 bases between. CDR3 protein: CASSLIQGKAEAFF. The CDR3 DNA sequence: TGTGCCAGCAGCCTTATACAGGGAAAGGCTGAAGCTTTCTTT. The full variable domain, in which reference TRBV28 and TRBJ1-1 provide the parts outside the CDR3, is DVKVTQSSRYLVKRTGEKVFLECVQDMDHENMFWYRQDPGLGLRLIYFSYDVKMKEKGDIPEGYSVSREKKERFSLILESASTNQTSMYLCASSLIQGKAEAFFGQGTRLTVV.

This clonotype was counted at least ten times. J is TRBJ2-2 and V is TRBV12-3 or TRBV12-4; perhaps TRBD2 as D (6 bases). This CDR3 has 15 amino acids. The ends were cut back, 3 bases at V and 1 base at J, with 9 bases in the middle. For the CDR3, the DNA is TGTGCCAGCAGTTTTACCGGGAGGAACACCGGGGAGCTGTTTTTT. Its translation: CASSFTGRNTGELFF.

V is TRBV20-1 and J is TRBJ2-2, with D perhaps matching TRBD1 (5 bases). CDR1 and CDR2 (germline): DFQATT, SNEGSKA (reference sequence). The CDR3 totals 16 residues. CDR3 sequence (DNA): TGCAGGCCGGATCAGGGTTGGTGGTCGAACACCGGGGAGCTGTTTTTT. Protein sequence: CRPDQGWWSNTGELFF.

In this sample, this clonotype turned up a few times. The chain carries TRBV12-3 or TRBV12-4 and TRBJ1-2; a possible D gene is TRBD1 (5 bases). Trimming took off 3 bases at V and 6 bases at J, with 11 bases between the two ends. The CDR3 is 13 residues long. For the CDR3, the DNA is TGTGCCAGCAGTTTCCTCCAGGGAGATGGCTACACCTTC. Translated: CASSFLQGDGYTF.

The V call is TRBV2, the J call TRBJ2-1; 9 nucleotides line up with TRBD2. The CDR3 runs to 16 residues. Germline CDR1 SNHLY, CDR2 FYNNEI. The junction had 12 bases not matched to a gene; V was cut back by 5 bases and J by 7 bases. CDR3 in amino acids: CASSHGGLAGTNEQFF. In DNA, the CDR3 is TGTGCCAGCAGTCACGGGGGGCTAGCGGGAACGAATGAGCAGTTCTTC.

This clonotype was observed a few times. V gene TRBV20-1 combines with J gene TRBJ2-1; TRBD1 aligns across 8 bases. The CDR3 runs 14 residues. The J segment lost 6 bases and the V segment lost 6 bases, leaving 10 bases of the junction unmatched. CDR1 is DFQATT, CDR2 SNEGSKA, per germline (reference sequence). The CDR3: CSAANPRGPNEQFF. CDR3 nucleotide sequence: TGCAGTGCGGCAAATCCCAGGGGGCCCAATGAGCAGTTCTTC.

The rearrangement joins TRBV7-9 to TRBJ2-3; 10 bases are shared with TRBD1. V was clipped by 4 bases and J by 4 bases; unmatched bases: 5. This CDR3 is built from 15 residues. Per germline, CDR1 SEHNR and CDR2 FQNEAQ (reference sequence). The CDR3 coding sequence is TGTGCCAGCAGCTCGACAGGGGGCTTGGCAGATACGCAGTATTTT. This translates into CASSSTGGLADTQYF. Complete variable domain (other parts from reference TRBV7-9 and TRBJ2-3): DTGVSQNPRHKITKRGQNVTFRCDPISEHNRLYWYRQTLGQGPEFLTYFQNEAQLEKSRLLSDRFSAERPKGSFSTLEIQRTEQGDSAMYLCASSSTGGLADTQYFGPGTRLTVL.

The V call is TRBV5-1, the J call TRBJ2-4, with D perhaps matching TRBD1 or TRBD2 (5 bases each). This CDR3 has 16 residues. CDR1 and CDR2 from the germline V gene are SGHRS and YFSETQ. Between the trimmed V and J ends, which lost 4 bases and 0 bases, there was a span of 14 bases. CDR3 sequence: CASSSRDGRAKNIQYF. CDR3 DNA: TGCGCCAGCAGCAGCCGGGACGGACGAGCCAAAAACATTCAGTACTTC.